A selection of T cell receptor beta chains follows, all from one sample in a study of cytomegalovirus exposure and HLA in healthy donors. Assay used: immunoSEQ multiplex PCR; TCRdb lists only in-frame clones, some missing. The sample records approximately 59,000 clones, approximately 82% being singletons. Sequenced: PBMCs. The receptors originated from a girl between 5 and 17 years old in good health and CMV-seropositive. CDR3s include the opening cysteine and the closing phenylalanine or tryptophan. The D gene is left open where the match is weak. Clone size is given for some rows only: seen once, a few or many times, or a class if the clone is expanded.

CDR3 protein	CDR3 DNA	V gene	D gene	J gene	clone size
CAVLNLTGLISGNTIYF	TGTGCCGTTCTGAACCTAACAGGGCTCATCTCCGGAAACACCATATATTTT	TRBV28	-	TRBJ1-3	few
CASSTVGAGEQFF	TGTGCCAGCAGCACCGTGGGCGCTGGGGAGCAGTTCTTC	TRBV5-6	-	TRBJ2-1	-
CASSLMGGKRSWSDEQFF	TGTGCCAGCAGCTTGATGGGAGGGAAGCGATCCTGGAGCGATGAGCAGTTCTTC	TRBV5-8	TRBD2	TRBJ2-1	-
CASSAGTANQPQHF	TGCGCCAGCAGCGCCGGGACAGCTAATCAGCCCCAGCATTTT	TRBV5-1	TRBD1	TRBJ1-5	-
CSASSEKLFF	TGCAGTGCTAGTAGTGAAAAACTGTTTTTT	TRBV20-1	-	TRBJ1-4	-
CASSQSALAGTTGELFF	TGCGCCAGCAGCCAATCCGCCCTAGCGGGTACCACCGGGGAGCTGTTTTTT	TRBV4-1	TRBD2	TRBJ2-2	-
CAWRQTNTEAFF	TGTGCCTGGAGACAGACGAACACTGAAGCTTTCTTT	TRBV30	-	TRBJ1-1	-
CASRGTGYHEQYF	TGTGCCAGCAGGGGGACAGGGTACCACGAGCAGTACTTC	TRBV5-6	TRBD1	TRBJ2-7	few
CSATGQGLQGYTF	TGCAGCGCCACGGGACAGGGGCTTCAGGGCTACACCTTC	TRBV29-1	TRBD1	TRBJ1-2	-
CASSWGGGVRNSPLHF	TGTGCCAGCAGCTGGGGCGGTGGGGTAAGGAATTCACCCCTCCACTTT	TRBV5-4	-	TRBJ1-6	-
CASSLVGHQNTEAFF	TGTGCCAGCAGCTTGGTGGGACACCAGAACACTGAAGCTTTCTTT	TRBV5-4	-	TRBJ1-1	-
CASSVGTIKETQYF	TGTGCCAGCAGCGTAGGGACAATAAAAGAGACCCAGTACTTC	TRBV9	-	TRBJ2-5	-
CASSGELYGYTF	TGTGCCAGCAGCGGAGAGCTCTATGGCTACACCTTC	TRBV9	-	TRBJ1-2	-
CASSLRGTQGGYTF	TGTGCCAGCAGCCTGAGGGGGACCCAGGGGGGCTACACCTTC	TRBV5-4	-	TRBJ1-2	-
CASTTWAAYGYTF	TGTGCCAGCACCACCTGGGCAGCCTATGGCTACACCTTC	TRBV27	-	TRBJ1-2	once
CAVQRTSGINTGELFF	TGTGCCGTACAGAGGACTAGCGGGATTAACACCGGGGAGCTGTTTTTT	TRBV10-3	TRBD2	TRBJ2-2	-
CASSPGLANTGELFF	TGTGCCAGCAGTCCGGGACTAGCGAACACCGGGGAGCTGTTTTTT	TRBV25-1	TRBD2	TRBJ2-2	-